Listed here are 20 T cell receptor beta chains from one sample, sequenced in a study of blood T cells in healthy people across ages. The authors ran a second PCR of about 6 to 11 cycles using a sample-barcoded 5' primer and a J-beta primer mix. TCRdb redid the calling of the 5' RACE reads with MiXCR, one entry per CDR3 protein. The sample lists 780,000 or so distinct CDR3 sequences, more than 55% occurring once. Source material: blood. Receptor source: a man aged 35-49 years in good health.

The chain employs TRBV25-1 and TRBJ1-6; 10 bases match TRBD1. The CDR3 sequence is 15 residues long. The V segment lost 4 bases and the J segment 10 bases; nucleotides outside the gene matches: 7. The germline V gene has CDR1 MGHDK and CDR2 SYGVNS. The CDR3 nucleotides are TGTGCCAGCAGTGCCACCGGGACAGGGGCCTCACCCCTCCACTTT. It codes for CASSATGTGASPLHF.

V usage is TRBV6-2 or TRBV6-3 and J usage is TRBJ2-4; 8 bases map to TRBD2. The J call may be in error: the DNA end matches TRBJ2-7 better. CDR1 MNHEY and CDR2 SVGEGT come from the germline V gene. The CDR3 contains 12 residues. The CDR3 DNA reads as TGTGCCAGCACCCCTAGCGGGTACGAGCAGTACTTC. Encoded protein: CASTPSGYEQYF.

This chain uses TRBV18 with TRBJ1-5; no firm D call. The CDR3 consists of 14 residues. The germline V gene encodes CDR1 KGHSH and CDR2 LQKENI. V was clipped by 2 bases and J by 3 bases, with 8 bases between them. As DNA, the CDR3 is TGTGCCAGCTCACCAGCGGAAAACAATCAGCCCCAGCATTTT. Translation gives CASSPAENNQPQHF.

The chain has TRBV6-5 and TRBJ2-5, with TRBD2 matching over 10 bases. Germline CDR1 and CDR2: MNHEY and SVGAGI. Trimming removed 1 base from V and 11 bases from J; junction bases left unmatched: 10. The CDR3 has 15 amino acids. CDR3 loop: CASSYFSGGNNEQYF. The CDR3 nucleotides are TGTGCCAGCAGTTACTTTAGCGGGGGGAACAATGAGCAGTACTTC.

The chain has TRBV4-2 and TRBJ1-1, with D uncertain. V was shortened by 0 bases and J by 4 bases, with 15 bases between the two germline ends. CDR3 size: 16 residues. Germline CDR1 is LGHNA and CDR2 is YNFKEQ. DNA of the CDR3: TGTGCCAGCAGCCAAGATCTTGTGGGTTGGGGCACTGAAGCTTTCTTT. Encoded protein: CASSQDLVGWGTEAFF.

The chain couples TRBV12-3 or TRBV12-4 to TRBJ2-6, with D tentatively TRBD2 (6 bases). The CDR3 has 15 residues. V was cut by 4 bases and J by 0 bases, with 7 bases left in between. Written as DNA, the CDR3 is TGTGCCAGCAGTTGGGGGGTCTCTGGGGCCAACGTCCTGACTTTC. This gives the protein CASSWGVSGANVLTF.

J is TRBJ2-5 and V is TRBV24-1, with D possibly called TRBD1 or TRBD2 (5 bases each). CDR1 is KGHDR, CDR2 SFDVKD, per germline. There are 15 residues in the CDR3. V lost 3 bases and J 5 bases, leaving 15 bases between the germline ends. For the CDR3, the DNA is TGTGCCACCAGTGATCCCAGGGTTCCGGGGGAGACCCAGTACTTC. This encodes CATSDPRVPGETQYF.

This clonotype has a handful of counts. This chain links TRBV10-2 with TRBJ1-1; weak D call: TRBD1 (6 bases). CDR1 and CDR2 (germline): WSHSY, SAAADI. The V and J ends lost 5 bases and 5 bases respectively, with 9 bases between them. There are 12 residues in the CDR3. CDR3 DNA: TGCGCCAGCAGTCAGGGGCGGACTGAAGCTTTCTTT. Translated: CASSQGRTEAFF.

Written as DNA, the CDR3 is TGTGCCAGCAGTTTGCCTGTGTCTAGCGGACGCTATAGCACAGATACGCAGTATTTT. This encodes CASSLPVSSGRYSTDTQYF. The chain combines TRBV12-3 or TRBV12-4 with TRBJ2-3; 7 bases match TRBD2. The V gene end was trimmed by 3 bases and the J gene end by 0 bases; junction bases not matched to a gene: 15. The CDR3 runs to 19 residues.

This chain connects TRBV12-3 or TRBV12-4 to TRBJ2-1, with 7 positions matching TRBD2. V lost 5 bases and J lost 7; bases outside the gene matches: 8. The CDR3 covers 14 residues. The CDR3 protein is CASSPGGGRNEQFF. The CDR3 nucleotides are TGTGCCAGCAGTCCTGGGGGGGGTAGAAATGAGCAGTTCTTC.

This chain joins TRBV4-1 and TRBJ1-2; 7 nucleotides agree with TRBD1. The V gene end was trimmed by 4 bases and the J gene end by 4 bases; junction bases not matched to a gene: 9. Germline lookup yields CDR1 MGHRA and CDR2 YSYEKL. There are 15 residues in the CDR3. CDR3 nucleotides: TGCGCCAGCAGCCTTCGACAGGGACCGGGCTATGGCTACACCTTC. Translated: CASSLRQGPGYGYTF.

This rearrangement joins TRBV6-2 or TRBV6-3 to TRBJ2-7, with 7 nucleotides matching TRBD1. Germline CDR1 MNHEY, CDR2 SVGEGT. The J segment lost 2 bases and the V segment lost 5 bases, leaving 9 bases of the junction unmatched. The CDR3 contains 15 residues. CDR3 nucleotide sequence: TGTGCCAGCAGTCACGAGGGGGCCTTCCCCTACGAGCAGTACTTC. Translated, it gives CASSHEGAFPYEQYF.

This clonotype was observed a few times. This chain links TRBV5-1 with TRBJ2-3, with 11 bases identical to TRBD2. The CDR3 runs 18 residues. Germline CDR1 SGHRS, CDR2 YFSETQ. V shed 0 bases, J shed 4 bases, and the junction held 10 bases outside the gene matches. The CDR3: CASSLGYSGRASADTQYF. CDR3 sequence (DNA): TGCGCCAGCAGCTTGGGATATAGCGGGAGGGCCTCGGCAGATACGCAGTATTTT.

In nucleotides, the CDR3 is TGTGCCAGCAGTGCGACAGGGGTGAGGAACGAGCAGTACTTC. Amino acid sequence: CASSATGVRNEQYF. This rearrangement joins TRBV27 to TRBJ2-5; 8 bases are shared with TRBD1. Gene TRBJ2-7 matches the end of the DNA better, so the J call may be wrong. The germline CDR1 and CDR2 sequences are MNHEY and SMNVEV (reference sequence). The CDR3 is 14 amino acids.

CDR3 in amino acids: CASSPDSSSTDTQYF. The CDR3 bases are TGTGCCAGCAGTCCGGACAGTTCTAGCACAGATACGCAGTATTTT. V gene TRBV6-6 combines with J gene TRBJ2-3, with a possible D match to TRBD1 (6 bases). Germline lookup yields CDR1 MNHNY and CDR2 SVGAGI (reference sequence). This CDR3 region has 15 residues. V lost 5 bases and J 0 bases, leaving 12 bases between the germline ends.

This clonotype was counted only a few times. The chain joins TRBV3-1 to TRBJ1-5; possible D gene TRBD1, 6 bases. Per the germline V gene, CDR1 is LGHDT and CDR2 is YNNKEL (reference sequence). The CDR3 runs 14 residues. The ends were cut back, 3 bases at V and 3 bases at J, with 9 bases in the middle. The CDR3 loop reads CASSHGGHNQPQHF. The CDR3 nucleotides read TGTGCCAGCAGCCACGGGGGACACAATCAGCCCCAGCATTTT. Supplemented by reference TRBV3-1 and TRBJ1-5, the full variable domain reads DTAVSQTPKYLVTQMGNDKSIKCEQNLGHDTMYWYKQDSKKFLKIMFSYNNKELIINETVPNRFSPKSPDKAHLNLHINSLELGDSAVYFCASSHGGHNQPQHFGDGTRLSIL.

Ten or more counts support this clonotype. The rearrangement uses TRBV20-1 and TRBJ2-1; perhaps TRBD2 as D (5 bases). The DNA matches TRBJ2-7 better at its end, which makes the J call doubtful. Germline V gene sequence: CDR1 DFQATT, CDR2 SNEGSKA (reference sequence). This CDR3 has 17 amino acids. CDR3 bases: TGCAGTGCTAGAGATACTGAGCGGTCGAGCTCCTACAATGAGCAGTACTTC. It codes for CSARDTERSSSYNEQYF.

This clonotype has only a few counts. V is TRBV9 and J is TRBJ2-5; 11 bases are shared with TRBD2. The V and J ends lost 0 bases and 2 bases, in that order; junction bases with no gene match: 6. The CDR3 spans 17 residues. Germline V gives CDR1 SGDLS, CDR2 YYNGEE. The CDR3 is CASSVGSSGGIQETQYF. CDR3 in DNA: TGTGCCAGCAGCGTAGGATCTAGCGGGGGGATACAAGAGACCCAGTACTTC.

In DNA form, the CDR3 reads TGCGCCAGCAGCCCGGGCGTCCTAGCGGGGGAGCAGTACTTC. It yields the protein CASSPGVLAGEQYF. The chain recombines TRBV5-1 with TRBJ2-7; 9 bases are a match to TRBD2. With 4 bases clipped from V and 7 bases from J, the junction kept 9 bases outside the gene matches. The germline V gene has CDR1 SGHRS and CDR2 YFSETQ. CDR3 length equals 14 residues.

The chain employs TRBV12-3 or TRBV12-4 and TRBJ2-5; possible D gene TRBD1, 5 bases. CDR3 size: 15 residues. Deletions cut 5 bases from V and 0 bases from J, with 13 bases between. CDR3 residues: CASSLVGANQETQYF. The CDR3 DNA sequence: TGTGCCAGCAGTCTGGTTGGGGCAAACCAAGAGACCCAGTACTTC.